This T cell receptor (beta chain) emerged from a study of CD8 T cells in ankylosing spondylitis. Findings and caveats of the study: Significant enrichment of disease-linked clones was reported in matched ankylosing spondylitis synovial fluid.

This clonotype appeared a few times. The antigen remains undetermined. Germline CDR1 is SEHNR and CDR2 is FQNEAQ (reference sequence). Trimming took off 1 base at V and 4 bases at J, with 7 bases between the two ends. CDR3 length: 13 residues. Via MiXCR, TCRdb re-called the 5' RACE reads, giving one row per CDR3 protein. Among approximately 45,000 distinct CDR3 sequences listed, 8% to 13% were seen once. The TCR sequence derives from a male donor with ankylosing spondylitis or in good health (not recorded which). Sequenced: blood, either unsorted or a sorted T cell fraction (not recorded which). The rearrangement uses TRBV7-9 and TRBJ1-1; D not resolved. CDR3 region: CASSLGQFTEAFF. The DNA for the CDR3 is TGTGCCAGCAGCTTAGGGCAGTTCACTGAAGCTTTCTTT. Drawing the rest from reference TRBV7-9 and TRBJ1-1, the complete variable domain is DTGVSQNPRHKITKRGQNVTFRCDPISEHNRLYWYRQTLGQGPEFLTYFQNEAQLEKSRLLSDRFSAERPKGSFSTLEIQRTEQGDSAMYLCASSLGQFTEAFFGQGTRLTVV.